The rows below give T cell receptor beta chains drawn from one sample of a study of blood T cells in healthy people across ages. One entry per CDR3 protein results from TCRdb running MiXCR on the 5' RACE reads. The data hold 850,000 or so distinct CDR3 sequences, with more than 25% observed a single time. Source material: blood. The receptors were gathered from an elderly woman in good health. CDR3s include the opening cysteine and the closing phenylalanine or tryptophan. A D gene is named only where the DNA matches it firmly. Clone size is shown for a subset of rows, as once, few, many or a class of expanded clone.

d_call: .; j_call: TRBJ2-1; v_call: TRBV2; clone_size: many; cdr3_aa: CASSGEGGISYNEQFF; cdr3_nt: TGTGCCAGCAGTGGCGAAGGAGGGATCTCCTACAATGAGCAGTTCTTC
d_call: TRBD2; j_call: TRBJ2-7; v_call: TRBV6-6; clone_size: .; cdr3_aa: CASSYLAAYEQYF; cdr3_nt: TGTGCCAGCAGTTATCTAGCGGCCTACGAGCAGTACTTC
d_call: .; j_call: TRBJ2-4; v_call: TRBV27; clone_size: .; cdr3_aa: CASRRDSLAKNIQYF; cdr3_nt: TGTGCCAGCAGACGGGACTCCCTAGCCAAAAACATTCAGTACTTC
d_call: TRBD2; j_call: TRBJ2-1; v_call: TRBV29-1; clone_size: .; cdr3_aa: CSVEGLAGGGNEQFF; cdr3_nt: TGCAGCGTTGAAGGACTAGCGGGAGGAGGGAATGAGCAGTTCTTC
d_call: TRBD1; j_call: TRBJ2-3; v_call: TRBV6-2/TRBV6-3; clone_size: .; cdr3_aa: CASRRTGDIGTDTQYF; cdr3_nt: TGTGCCAGCAGACGGACAGGGGACATCGGCACAGATACGCAGTATTTT
d_call: .; j_call: TRBJ2-5; v_call: TRBV5-1; clone_size: many; cdr3_aa: CASSSLQGGETQYF; cdr3_nt: TGCGCCAGCAGTTCATTACAGGGTGGGGAGACCCAGTACTTC
d_call: .; j_call: TRBJ1-4; v_call: TRBV7-2; clone_size: many; cdr3_aa: CASSRTANLEKLFF; cdr3_nt: TGTGCCAGCAGTCGGACAGCGAATCTAGAAAAACTGTTTTTT
d_call: TRBD1; j_call: TRBJ1-2; v_call: TRBV30; clone_size: .; cdr3_aa: CAWNADRVTYRGYTF; cdr3_nt: TGTGCCTGGAACGCTGACAGGGTGACCTATCGTGGCTACACCTTC
d_call: TRBD1; j_call: TRBJ2-7; v_call: TRBV4-3; clone_size: many; cdr3_aa: CASSQEDRGGEQYF; cdr3_nt: TGCGCCAGCAGCCAGGAGGACAGGGGGGGCGAGCAGTACTTC
d_call: TRBD2; j_call: TRBJ2-3; v_call: TRBV20-1; clone_size: many; cdr3_aa: CSASPSGGHTDTQYF; cdr3_nt: TGCAGTGCTAGCCCTAGCGGGGGGCACACAGATACGCAGTATTTT
d_call: .; j_call: TRBJ1-1; v_call: TRBV14; clone_size: .; cdr3_aa: CASSQIPGSQAFF; cdr3_nt: TGTGCCAGCAGCCAAATTCCGGGGAGTCAAGCTTTCTTT
d_call: .; j_call: TRBJ1-6; v_call: TRBV7-9; clone_size: many; cdr3_aa: CASSLASLRMGDSPLHF; cdr3_nt: TGTGCCAGCAGCTTAGCGAGTTTGCGGATGGGTGATTCACCCCTCCACTTT
d_call: .; j_call: TRBJ1-2; v_call: TRBV20-1; clone_size: .; cdr3_aa: CSARTGSQGYTF; cdr3_nt: TGCAGTGCTAGAACAGGGTCTCAGGGCTACACCTTC
d_call: .; j_call: TRBJ2-3; v_call: TRBV3-1; clone_size: .; cdr3_aa: CASSQDTYHTDTQYF; cdr3_nt: TGTGCCAGCAGCCAAGACACCTACCACACAGATACGCAGTATTTT
d_call: TRBD1; j_call: TRBJ1-2; v_call: TRBV29-1; clone_size: many; cdr3_aa: CSVYNFGGGADYGYTF; cdr3_nt: TGCAGCGTTTACAACTTCGGAGGGGGCGCTGACTATGGCTACACCTTC
d_call: .; j_call: TRBJ2-7; v_call: TRBV20-1; clone_size: few; cdr3_aa: CSAFTGAARSEQYF; cdr3_nt: TGCAGTGCTTTTACAGGTGCCGCGAGGTCCGAGCAGTACTTC
d_call: TRBD1; j_call: TRBJ2-7; v_call: TRBV29-1; clone_size: .; cdr3_aa: CSADSGTGSYEQYF; cdr3_nt: TGCAGCGCAGACTCCGGGACAGGCTCCTACGAGCAGTACTTC
d_call: .; j_call: TRBJ2-7; v_call: TRBV10-2; clone_size: many; cdr3_aa: CASSLREGYEQYF; cdr3_nt: TGCGCCAGCAGCCTCCGTGAGGGCTACGAGCAGTACTTC
d_call: .; j_call: TRBJ1-1; v_call: TRBV24-1; clone_size: .; cdr3_aa: CATSDLEGTEAFF; cdr3_nt: TGTGCCACCAGTGATTTAGAGGGAACTGAAGCTTTCTTT
d_call: TRBD2; j_call: TRBJ2-1; v_call: TRBV15; clone_size: .; cdr3_aa: CATSTTSGGLYYNEQFF; cdr3_nt: TGTGCCACCAGCACGACTAGCGGGGGGCTCTACTACAATGAGCAGTTCTTC
d_call: TRBD1; j_call: TRBJ2-7; v_call: TRBV4-3; clone_size: few; cdr3_aa: CASSPDRGKYEQYF; cdr3_nt: TGCGCCAGCAGCCCGGACAGGGGGAAGTACGAGCAGTACTTC
d_call: .; j_call: TRBJ1-2; v_call: TRBV7-2; clone_size: many; cdr3_aa: CASSLTVNYGYTF; cdr3_nt: TGTGCCAGCAGCCTGACAGTTAACTATGGCTACACCTTC
d_call: .; j_call: TRBJ1-2; v_call: TRBV5-5; clone_size: once; cdr3_aa: CASSPDPGQVGHGYTF; cdr3_nt: TGTGCCAGCAGCCCCGACCCCGGGCAGGTGGGCCATGGCTACACCTTC
d_call: .; j_call: TRBJ2-2; v_call: TRBV7-2; clone_size: .; cdr3_aa: CASSLALLTSKTGELFF; cdr3_nt: TGTGCCAGCAGCTTAGCGCTTCTGACTAGTAAAACCGGGGAGCTGTTTTTT
d_call: TRBD1; j_call: TRBJ1-4; v_call: TRBV3-1; clone_size: few; cdr3_aa: CASSLFGQGGEKLFF; cdr3_nt: TGTGCCAGCAGCCTATTCGGCCAGGGGGGGGAAAAACTGTTTTTT
d_call: .; j_call: TRBJ1-6; v_call: TRBV20-1; clone_size: .; cdr3_aa: CSAAGHSSSSYNSPLHF; cdr3_nt: TGCAGTGCTGCGGGACATTCCTCTAGCTCCTATAATTCACCCCTCCACTTT
d_call: TRBD1; j_call: TRBJ1-2; v_call: TRBV10-3; clone_size: few; cdr3_aa: CAIRGTGGSGYTF; cdr3_nt: TGTGCCATCAGGGGGACAGGGGGATCTGGCTACACCTTC
d_call: .; j_call: TRBJ2-1; v_call: TRBV5-5; clone_size: many; cdr3_aa: CASSLGGGRAPEQFF; cdr3_nt: TGTGCCAGCAGCTTGGGCGGGGGCAGGGCCCCTGAGCAGTTCTTC
d_call: .; j_call: TRBJ1-5; v_call: TRBV2; clone_size: few; cdr3_aa: CASSEPGSNQPQHF; cdr3_nt: TGTGCCAGCAGTGAACCAGGGTCGAATCAGCCCCAGCATTTT
d_call: TRBD1; j_call: TRBJ2-1; v_call: TRBV28; clone_size: many; cdr3_aa: CASSGGQGWANEQFF; cdr3_nt: TGTGCCAGCAGTGGAGGACAGGGGTGGGCCAATGAGCAGTTCTTC
d_call: TRBD1; j_call: TRBJ2-2; v_call: TRBV12-3/TRBV12-4; clone_size: .; cdr3_aa: CASSFPLDRAGAGELFF; cdr3_nt: TGTGCCAGCAGTTTCCCCTTGGACAGGGCTGGCGCCGGGGAGCTGTTTTTT
d_call: TRBD2; j_call: TRBJ2-5; v_call: TRBV10-3; clone_size: few; cdr3_aa: CAISLGLAGGQDLETQYF; cdr3_nt: TGTGCCATCAGTCTGGGACTAGCGGGGGGGCAAGATTTAGAGACCCAGTACTTC
d_call: .; j_call: TRBJ2-1; v_call: TRBV28; clone_size: .; cdr3_aa: CASSLRGMDGNEQFF; cdr3_nt: TGTGCCAGCAGTTTACGGGGAATGGATGGGAATGAGCAGTTCTTC
d_call: TRBD2; j_call: TRBJ2-1; v_call: TRBV19; clone_size: .; cdr3_aa: CASRGLAGHSSYNEQFF; cdr3_nt: TGTGCCAGTAGAGGACTAGCGGGGCATAGCTCCTACAATGAGCAGTTCTTC
d_call: .; j_call: TRBJ2-3; v_call: TRBV7-9; clone_size: many; cdr3_aa: CASSYETSTDTQYF; cdr3_nt: TGTGCCAGCAGCTATGAGACTAGCACAGATACGCAGTATTTT
d_call: .; j_call: TRBJ2-7; v_call: TRBV10-3; clone_size: .; cdr3_aa: CATQDEGGSYEQYF; cdr3_nt: TGTGCCACCCAGGACGAAGGGGGTTCCTACGAGCAGTACTTC
d_call: TRBD2; j_call: TRBJ2-3; v_call: TRBV6-2/TRBV6-3; clone_size: many; cdr3_aa: CASTGLAGGGTDTQYF; cdr3_nt: TGTGCCAGCACCGGACTAGCGGGGGGCGGCACAGATACGCAGTATTTT
d_call: TRBD2; j_call: TRBJ2-1; v_call: TRBV6-5; clone_size: few; cdr3_aa: CASSYGTSEYNEQFF; cdr3_nt: TGTGCCAGCAGTTACGGGACTAGCGAATACAATGAGCAGTTCTTC
d_call: .; j_call: TRBJ2-5; v_call: TRBV6-1; clone_size: .; cdr3_aa: CASLRTLVWEQYF; cdr3_nt: TGTGCCAGCCTTCGGACACTGGTATGGGAGCAGTACTTC
d_call: .; j_call: TRBJ2-7; v_call: TRBV6-2/TRBV6-3; clone_size: few; cdr3_aa: CASRYGLTYEQYF; cdr3_nt: TGTGCCAGCAGGTACGGACTTACCTACGAGCAGTACTTC
d_call: TRBD1; j_call: TRBJ1-1; v_call: TRBV7-9; clone_size: few; cdr3_aa: CASSLAGQGGTEAFF; cdr3_nt: TGTGCCAGCAGCTTAGCTGGACAGGGAGGCACTGAAGCTTTCTTT
d_call: .; j_call: TRBJ1-1; v_call: TRBV15; clone_size: few; cdr3_aa: CATSRGPMNTEAFF; cdr3_nt: TGTGCCACCAGCAGAGGACCAATGAACACTGAAGCTTTCTTT
d_call: .; j_call: TRBJ2-3; v_call: TRBV27; clone_size: many; cdr3_aa: CASSFRGLRTDTQYF; cdr3_nt: TGTGCCAGCAGTTTTCGGGGCCTGCGGACAGATACGCAGTATTTT
d_call: .; j_call: TRBJ1-4; v_call: TRBV2; clone_size: few; cdr3_aa: CASSDQGIEKLFF; cdr3_nt: TGTGCCAGCAGTGACCAGGGGATTGAAAAACTGTTTTTT
d_call: TRBD1; j_call: TRBJ1-1; v_call: TRBV12-3/TRBV12-4; clone_size: few; cdr3_aa: CASTLTGTTEAFF; cdr3_nt: TGTGCCAGCACCCTGACAGGGACCACTGAAGCTTTCTTT
d_call: .; j_call: TRBJ1-1; v_call: TRBV3-1; clone_size: few; cdr3_aa: CASSQKVGGNTEAFF; cdr3_nt: TGTGCCAGCAGCCAAAAGGTGGGTGGCAACACTGAAGCTTTCTTT
d_call: TRBD1; j_call: TRBJ1-6; v_call: TRBV14; clone_size: .; cdr3_aa: CASSRSGQGYSPLHF; cdr3_nt: TGTGCCAGCAGCCGGTCGGGACAGGGCTATTCACCCCTCCACTTT
d_call: .; j_call: TRBJ2-1; v_call: TRBV20-1; clone_size: .; cdr3_aa: CSANHLVAGTYNEQFF; cdr3_nt: TGCAGTGCTAATCACCTGGTGGCGGGGACCTACAATGAGCAGTTCTTC
d_call: TRBD1; j_call: TRBJ2-2; v_call: TRBV7-9; clone_size: .; cdr3_aa: CASNAGQGVAGELFF; cdr3_nt: TGTGCCAGCAACGCAGGACAGGGGGTAGCCGGGGAGCTGTTTTTT
d_call: TRBD1; j_call: TRBJ2-5; v_call: TRBV5-1; clone_size: few; cdr3_aa: CASSPEGTVRETQYF; cdr3_nt: TGCGCCAGCAGCCCGGAAGGGACAGTGAGAGAGACCCAGTACTTC
d_call: .; j_call: TRBJ2-1; v_call: TRBV25-1; clone_size: few; cdr3_aa: CASSEYLRRNEQFF; cdr3_nt: TGTGCCAGCAGTGAATATTTGCGTCGCAATGAGCAGTTCTTC
d_call: .; j_call: TRBJ2-4; v_call: TRBV5-4; clone_size: few; cdr3_aa: CASSLGPETVNIQYF; cdr3_nt: TGTGCCAGCAGCTTGGGCCCCGAGACAGTAAACATTCAGTACTTC